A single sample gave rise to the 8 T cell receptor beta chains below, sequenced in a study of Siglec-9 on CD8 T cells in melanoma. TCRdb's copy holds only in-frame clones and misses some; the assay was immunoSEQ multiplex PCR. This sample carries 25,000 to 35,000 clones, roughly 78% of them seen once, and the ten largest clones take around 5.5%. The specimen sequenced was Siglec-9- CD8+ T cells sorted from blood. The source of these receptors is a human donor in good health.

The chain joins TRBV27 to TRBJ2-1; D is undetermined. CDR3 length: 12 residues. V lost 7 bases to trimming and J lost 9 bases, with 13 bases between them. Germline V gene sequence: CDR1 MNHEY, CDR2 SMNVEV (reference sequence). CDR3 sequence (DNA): TGTGCCAGCAAACCCAAAGGCGGTGAGCAGTTCTTC. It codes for CASKPKGGEQFF.

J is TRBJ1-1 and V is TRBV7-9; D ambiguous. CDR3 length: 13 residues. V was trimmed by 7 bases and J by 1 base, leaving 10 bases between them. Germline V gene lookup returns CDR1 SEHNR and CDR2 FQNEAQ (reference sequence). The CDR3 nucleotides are TGTGCCAGCAAGGACGGTACGAACACTGAAGCTTTCTTT. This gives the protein CASKDGTNTEAFF.

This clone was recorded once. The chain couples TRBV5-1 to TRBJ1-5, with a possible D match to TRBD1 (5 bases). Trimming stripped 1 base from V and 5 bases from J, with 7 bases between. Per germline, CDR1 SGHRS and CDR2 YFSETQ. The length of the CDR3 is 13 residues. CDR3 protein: CASSLTGHQPQHF. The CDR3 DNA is TGCGCCAGCAGCTTGACAGGCCATCAGCCCCAGCATTTT. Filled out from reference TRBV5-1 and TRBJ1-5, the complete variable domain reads KAGVTQTPRYLIKTRGQQVTLSCSPISGHRSVSWYQQTPGQGLQFLFEYFSETQRNKGNFPGRFSGRQFSNSRSEMNVSTLELGDSALYLCASSLTGHQPQHFGDGTRLSIL.

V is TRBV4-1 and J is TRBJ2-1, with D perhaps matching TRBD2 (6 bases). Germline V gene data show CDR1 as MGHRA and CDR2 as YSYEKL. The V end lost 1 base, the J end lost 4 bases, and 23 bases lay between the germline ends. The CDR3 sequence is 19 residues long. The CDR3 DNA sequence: TGCGCCAGCAGCCAAGTTTTTATACGGGGGACCATGCAATACAATGAGCAGTTCTTC. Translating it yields CASSQVFIRGTMQYNEQFF.

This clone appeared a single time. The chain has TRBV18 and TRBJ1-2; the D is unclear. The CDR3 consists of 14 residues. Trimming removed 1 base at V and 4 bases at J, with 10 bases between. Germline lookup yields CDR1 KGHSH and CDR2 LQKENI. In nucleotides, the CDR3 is TGTGCCAGCTCACCACTGGTAAGGACCTATGGCTACACCTTC. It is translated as CASSPLVRTYGYTF.

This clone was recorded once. CDR3 in amino acids: CASSPGQSYEQYF. CDR3 sequence (DNA): TGTGCCAGCAGCCCGGGACAGTCCTACGAGCAGTACTTC. The chain couples TRBV7-9 to TRBJ2-7, with TRBD1 matching 7 bases. CDR3 size: 13 residues. Losses at the gene ends were 5 bases for V and 1 base for J; bases not matched to a gene: 2. The germline V gene encodes CDR1 SEHNR and CDR2 FQNEAQ (reference sequence).

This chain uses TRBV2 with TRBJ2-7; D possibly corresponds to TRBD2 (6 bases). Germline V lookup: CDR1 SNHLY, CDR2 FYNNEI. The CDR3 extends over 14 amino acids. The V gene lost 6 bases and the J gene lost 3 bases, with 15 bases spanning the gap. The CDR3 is CASRAGTDVYEQYF. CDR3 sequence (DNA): TGTGCCAGCAGAGCCGGGACTGATGTCTACGAGCAGTACTTC.

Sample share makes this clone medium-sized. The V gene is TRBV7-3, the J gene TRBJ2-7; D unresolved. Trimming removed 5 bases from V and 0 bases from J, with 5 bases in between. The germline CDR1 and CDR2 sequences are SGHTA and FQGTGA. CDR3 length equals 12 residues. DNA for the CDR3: TGTGCCAGCAGCCTCAGCTCCTACGAGCAGTACTTC. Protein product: CASSLSSYEQYF.